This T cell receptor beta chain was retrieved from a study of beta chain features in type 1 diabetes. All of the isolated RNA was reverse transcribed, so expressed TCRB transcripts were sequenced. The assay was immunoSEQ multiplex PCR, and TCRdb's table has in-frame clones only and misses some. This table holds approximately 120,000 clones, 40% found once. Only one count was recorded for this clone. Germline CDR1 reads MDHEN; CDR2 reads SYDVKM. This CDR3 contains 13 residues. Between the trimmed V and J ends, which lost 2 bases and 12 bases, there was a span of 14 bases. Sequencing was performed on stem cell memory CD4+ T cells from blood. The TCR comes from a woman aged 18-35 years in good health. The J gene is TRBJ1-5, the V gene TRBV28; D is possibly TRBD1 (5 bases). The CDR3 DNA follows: TGTGCCAGCAGTTTAGGCAGGCAGGGCCACCAGCATTTT. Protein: CASSLGRQGHQHF.